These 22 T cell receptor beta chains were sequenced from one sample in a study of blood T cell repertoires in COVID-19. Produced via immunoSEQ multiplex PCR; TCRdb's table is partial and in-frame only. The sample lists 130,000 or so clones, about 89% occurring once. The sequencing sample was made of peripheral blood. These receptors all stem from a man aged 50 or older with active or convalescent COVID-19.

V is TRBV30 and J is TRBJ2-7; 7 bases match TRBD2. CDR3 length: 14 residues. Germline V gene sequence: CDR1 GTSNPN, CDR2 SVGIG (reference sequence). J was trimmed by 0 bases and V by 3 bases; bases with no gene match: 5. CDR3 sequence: CAWRLVAGSYEQYF. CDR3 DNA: TGTGCCTGGAGGCTAGTAGCGGGCTCCTACGAGCAGTACTTC.

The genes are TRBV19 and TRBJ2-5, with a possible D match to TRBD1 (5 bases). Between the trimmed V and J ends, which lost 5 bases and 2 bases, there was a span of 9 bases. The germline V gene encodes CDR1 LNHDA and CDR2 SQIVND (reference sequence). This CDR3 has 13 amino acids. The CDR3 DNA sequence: TGTGCCAGTAGTTTTGGGGCGCAAGAGACCCAGTACTTC. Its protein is CASSFGAQETQYF.

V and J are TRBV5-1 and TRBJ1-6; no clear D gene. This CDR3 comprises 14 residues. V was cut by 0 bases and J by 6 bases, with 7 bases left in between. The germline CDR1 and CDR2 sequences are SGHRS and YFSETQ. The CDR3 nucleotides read TGCGCCAGCAGCTTGGCAGGCAGTAATTCACCCCTCCACTTT. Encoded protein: CASSLAGSNSPLHF.

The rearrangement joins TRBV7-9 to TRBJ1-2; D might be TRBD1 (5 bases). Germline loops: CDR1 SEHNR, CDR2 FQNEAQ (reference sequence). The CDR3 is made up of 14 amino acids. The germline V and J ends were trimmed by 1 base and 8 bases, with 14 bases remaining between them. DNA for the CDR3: TGTGCCAGCAGCTTAGAGGCGGGGACTGGAGGCTACACCTTC. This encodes CASSLEAGTGGYTF.

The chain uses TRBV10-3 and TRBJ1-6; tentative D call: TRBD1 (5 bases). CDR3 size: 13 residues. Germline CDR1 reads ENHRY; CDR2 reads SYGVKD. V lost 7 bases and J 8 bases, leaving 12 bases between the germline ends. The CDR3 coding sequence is TGTGCCATCACCGGGACTGATGATTCACCCCTCCACTTT. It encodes CAITGTDDSPLHF.

CDR3 residues: CASTTARGGGEQYF. CDR3 nucleotide sequence: TGTGCCAGCACCACCGCCCGGGGGGGTGGCGAGCAGTACTTC. J is TRBJ2-7 and V is TRBV18, with 8 bases matching TRBD2. CDR3 length equals 14 residues. The ends lost 8 bases at V and 6 bases at J; junction bases unmatched: 12. CDR1 and CDR2 (germline): KGHSH, LQKENI.

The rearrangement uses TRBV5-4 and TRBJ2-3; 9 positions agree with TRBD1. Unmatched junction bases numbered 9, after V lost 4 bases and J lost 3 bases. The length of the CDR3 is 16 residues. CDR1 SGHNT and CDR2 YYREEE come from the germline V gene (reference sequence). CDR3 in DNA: TGTGCCAGCAGCCAGACCCGGGACAGGGCGACAGATACGCAGTATTTT. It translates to CASSQTRDRATDTQYF.

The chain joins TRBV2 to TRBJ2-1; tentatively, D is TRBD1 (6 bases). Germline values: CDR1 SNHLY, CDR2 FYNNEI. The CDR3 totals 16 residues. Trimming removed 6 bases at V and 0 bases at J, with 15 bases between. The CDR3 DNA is TGTGCCAGCAGGCGACAGGAAACTAGCTCCTACAATGAGCAGTTCTTC. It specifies CASRRQETSSYNEQFF. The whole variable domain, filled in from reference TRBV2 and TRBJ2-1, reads EPEVTQTPSHQVTQMGQEVILRCVPISNHLYFYWYRQILGQKVEFLVSFYNNEISEKSEIFDDQFSVERPDGSNFTLKIRSTKLEDSAMYFCASRRQETSSYNEQFFGPGTRLTVL.

The CDR3 sequence: CASSKREGSYEQYF. The CDR3 DNA sequence: TGTGCCAGCAGTAAGCGGGAGGGCTCCTACGAGCAGTACTTC. The rearrangement links TRBV6-6 to TRBJ2-7, with TRBD2 identical over 10 bases. This CDR3 is built from 14 residues. Germline V gene sequence: CDR1 MNHNY, CDR2 SVGAGI (reference sequence). The V gene end was trimmed by 5 bases and the J gene end by 0 bases; junction bases not matched to a gene: 1.

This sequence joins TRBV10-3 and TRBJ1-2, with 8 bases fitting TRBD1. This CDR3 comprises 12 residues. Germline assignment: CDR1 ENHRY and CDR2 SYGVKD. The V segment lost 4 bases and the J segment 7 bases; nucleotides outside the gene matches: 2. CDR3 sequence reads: CAISAGQGGYTF. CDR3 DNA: TGTGCCATCAGTGCCGGACAGGGTGGCTACACCTTC.

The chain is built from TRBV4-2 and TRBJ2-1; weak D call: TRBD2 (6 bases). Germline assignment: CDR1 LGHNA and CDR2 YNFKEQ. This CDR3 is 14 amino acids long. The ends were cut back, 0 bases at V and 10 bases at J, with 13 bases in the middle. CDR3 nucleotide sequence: TGTGCCAGCAGCCAAGATAATCCGGGGAGGGAGCAGTTCTTC. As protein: CASSQDNPGREQFF.

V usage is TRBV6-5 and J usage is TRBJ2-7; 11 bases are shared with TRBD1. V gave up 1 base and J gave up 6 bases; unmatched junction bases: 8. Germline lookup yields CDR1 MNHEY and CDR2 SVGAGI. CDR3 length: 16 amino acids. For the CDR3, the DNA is TGTGCCAGCAGTTACTGGGGCTCCGGGACAGGGGGCGAGCAGTACTTC. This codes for CASSYWGSGTGGEQYF.

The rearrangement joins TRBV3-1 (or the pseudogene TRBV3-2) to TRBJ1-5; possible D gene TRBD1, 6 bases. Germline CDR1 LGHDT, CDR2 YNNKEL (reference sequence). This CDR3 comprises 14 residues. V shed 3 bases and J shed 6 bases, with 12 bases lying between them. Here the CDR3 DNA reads TGTGCCAGCAGCCAGGGAATAGGGGGTCAGCCCCAGCATTTT. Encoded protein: CASSQGIGGQPQHF.

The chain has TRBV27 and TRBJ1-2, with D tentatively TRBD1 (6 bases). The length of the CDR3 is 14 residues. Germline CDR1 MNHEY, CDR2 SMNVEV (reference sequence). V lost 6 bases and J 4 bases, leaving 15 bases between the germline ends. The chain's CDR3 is CASSPGHGSYGYTF. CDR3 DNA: TGTGCCAGCAGCCCGGGACACGGAAGCTATGGCTACACCTTC.

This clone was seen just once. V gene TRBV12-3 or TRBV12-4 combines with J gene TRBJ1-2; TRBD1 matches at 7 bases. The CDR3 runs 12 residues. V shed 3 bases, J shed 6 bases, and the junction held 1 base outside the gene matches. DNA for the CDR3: TGTGCCAGCAGTTTCAGGGGGAATGGCTACACCTTC. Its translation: CASSFRGNGYTF.

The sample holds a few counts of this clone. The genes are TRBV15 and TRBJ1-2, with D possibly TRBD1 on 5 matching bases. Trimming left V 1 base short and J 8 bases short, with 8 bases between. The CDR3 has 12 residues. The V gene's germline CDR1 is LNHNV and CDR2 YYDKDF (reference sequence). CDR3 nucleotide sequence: TGTGCCACCAGCAGAGCGGGGGGGGGCTACACCTTC. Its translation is CATSRAGGGYTF.

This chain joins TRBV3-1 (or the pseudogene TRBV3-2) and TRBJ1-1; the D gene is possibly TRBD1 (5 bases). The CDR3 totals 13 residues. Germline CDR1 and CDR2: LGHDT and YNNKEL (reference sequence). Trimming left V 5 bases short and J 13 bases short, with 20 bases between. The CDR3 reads CASSSRQGIVIFF. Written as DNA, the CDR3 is TGTGCCAGCAGCTCTCGGCAGGGTATCGTGATTTTCTTT.

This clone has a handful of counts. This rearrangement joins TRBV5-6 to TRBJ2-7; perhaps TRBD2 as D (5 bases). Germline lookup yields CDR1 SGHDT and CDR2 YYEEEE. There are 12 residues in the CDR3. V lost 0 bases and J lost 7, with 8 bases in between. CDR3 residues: CASSLVGREQYF. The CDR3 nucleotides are TGTGCCAGCAGCTTGGTAGGGAGAGAGCAGTACTTC.

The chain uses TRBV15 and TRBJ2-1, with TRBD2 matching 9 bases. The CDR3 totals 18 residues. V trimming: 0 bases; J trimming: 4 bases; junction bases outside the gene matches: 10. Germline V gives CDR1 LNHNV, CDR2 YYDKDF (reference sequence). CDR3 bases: TGTGCCACCAGCAGAGATTTGGCTAGCGGGATCCAATACAATGAGCAGTTCTTC. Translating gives CATSRDLASGIQYNEQFF.

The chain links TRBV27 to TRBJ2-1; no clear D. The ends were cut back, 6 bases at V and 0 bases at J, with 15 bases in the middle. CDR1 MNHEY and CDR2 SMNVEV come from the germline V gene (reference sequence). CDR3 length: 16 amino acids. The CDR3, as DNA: TGTGCCAGCAGCAATTTGCCGCACAGCTCCTACAATGAGCAGTTCTTC. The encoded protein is CASSNLPHSSYNEQFF.

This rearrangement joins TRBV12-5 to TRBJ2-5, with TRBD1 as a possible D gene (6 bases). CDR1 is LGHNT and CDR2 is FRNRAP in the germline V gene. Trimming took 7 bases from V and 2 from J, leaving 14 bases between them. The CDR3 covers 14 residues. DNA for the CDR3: TGTGCTAGTGCCCTGGGGGCAGGGCAAGAGACCCAGTACTTC. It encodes CASALGAGQETQYF.

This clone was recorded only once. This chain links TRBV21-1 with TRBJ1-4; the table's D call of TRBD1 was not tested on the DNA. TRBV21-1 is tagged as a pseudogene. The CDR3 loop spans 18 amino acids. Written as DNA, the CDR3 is TGTGCCAGCAGCAAAGCCCGGACAGGGAACAATCCCCGTGAAAAACTGTTTTTT. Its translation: CASSKARTGNNPREKLFF.